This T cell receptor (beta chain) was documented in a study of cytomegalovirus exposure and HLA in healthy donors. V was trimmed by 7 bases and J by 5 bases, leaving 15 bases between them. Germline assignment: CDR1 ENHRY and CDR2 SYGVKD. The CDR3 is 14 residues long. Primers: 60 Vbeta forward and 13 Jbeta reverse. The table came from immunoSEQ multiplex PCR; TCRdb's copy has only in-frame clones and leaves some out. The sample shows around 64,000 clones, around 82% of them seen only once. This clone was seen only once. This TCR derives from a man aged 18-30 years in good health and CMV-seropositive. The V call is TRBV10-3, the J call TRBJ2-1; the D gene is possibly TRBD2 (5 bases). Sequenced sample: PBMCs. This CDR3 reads CAITPEERNNEQFF. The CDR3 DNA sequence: TGTGCCATCACCCCCGAGGAGCGGAACAATGAGCAGTTCTTC.